A selection of T cell receptor beta chains follows, all from one sample in a study of T-cell memory formation after mild COVID-19. TCRdb re-called the 5' RACE reads through MiXCR, storing one row per CDR3 protein. Of more than 400,000 distinct CDR3 sequences detected, 18% appear once; the ten largest clones hold approximately 13%. Sequencing was done on a sample of PBMCs or a T cell subset sorted from them (not recorded which). The receptors were gathered from an adult woman who had mild COVID-19 (a few samples of this study predate the infection). Cell type and time point are not known. CDR3s include the opening cysteine and the closing phenylalanine or tryptophan. A D gene is named only where the DNA matches it firmly. Not all rows give a size; the values are once, few, many and, for expanded clones, a class.

cdr3_nt cdr3_aa d_call v_call clone_size j_call
TGTGCCAGTAGTGAACTAGCGGGAGTTGGTAAAAACATTCAGTACTTC CASSELAGVGKNIQYF TRBD2 TRBV19 - TRBJ2-4
TGTGCCAGCAGTCCGATGTTGTACGAGCAGTACTTC CASSPMLYEQYF - TRBV28 - TRBJ2-7
TGTGCCACCAGCAGAGGCCCGGCAGGTCCCGGGGAGCTGTTTTTT CATSRGPAGPGELFF - TRBV15 - TRBJ2-2
TGCAGTGCTAGAGACCATACCAAATGGACAGGGGGAAACACCGGGGAGCTGTTTTTT CSARDHTKWTGGNTGELFF TRBD1 TRBV20-1 many TRBJ2-2
TGCGCCAGCAGCGTAAACACAGATACGCAGTATTTT CASSVNTDTQYF - TRBV5-1 many TRBJ2-3
TGTGCCAGCAGACCGGGACTAGCGAGCAACACCGGGGAGCTGTTTTTT CASRPGLASNTGELFF TRBD2 TRBV3-1 - TRBJ2-2
TGTGCCAGCATTGATGACAGGGCGAACACTGAAGCTTTCTTT CASIDDRANTEAFF TRBD1 TRBV25-1 - TRBJ1-1
TGCAGTGCTGAACCTGGGACAGGGAACTATGGCTACACCTTC CSAEPGTGNYGYTF TRBD1 TRBV20-1 - TRBJ1-2
TGCGCCAGCAGCACTCGACAGGGGGCGGGTGAGCAGTACTTC CASSTRQGAGEQYF TRBD1 TRBV4-1 - TRBJ2-7
TGCAGCGTGGTTGGGGTACCGGGACCCAACAATGAGCAGTTCTTC CSVVGVPGPNNEQFF - TRBV29-1 few TRBJ2-1
TGTGCCAGCAGCTTAAGGGATAGTAGCGGGAGGGCCGGAGATACGCAGTATTTT CASSLRDSSGRAGDTQYF TRBD2 TRBV7-2 few TRBJ2-3
TGTGCCACCAGTGACGCTAGCGCCCTTAGTGATACGCAGTATTTT CATSDASALSDTQYF - TRBV24-1 few TRBJ2-3
TGTGCCACCAGTGATTTGAAGGGGGACAGGGGCCGCCGGAGCTCCTACAATGAGCAGTTCTTC CATSDLKGDRGRRSSYNEQFF TRBD1 TRBV24-1 few TRBJ2-1
TGTGCCAGCAGTCGACGAAGTTCTGGAAACACCATATATTTT CASSRRSSGNTIYF - TRBV12-3/TRBV12-4 - TRBJ1-3
TGTGCCAGCAGCCCAGGGACAGGGGGTTCCTACGAGCAGTACTTC CASSPGTGGSYEQYF TRBD1 TRBV18 many TRBJ2-7
TGTGCCAGCAGTTACTCTAATCCGGACAGGGATAGCAATCAGCCCCAGCATTTT CASSYSNPDRDSNQPQHF TRBD1 TRBV6-5 - TRBJ1-5
TGTGCCAGCAGCTTCTTGGGCCCGACGGGGGAGCTGTTTTTT CASSFLGPTGELFF - TRBV5-6 few TRBJ2-2
TGTGCCAGCAGCCCGCGAGGTACCTTTACTGAGCAGTTCTTC CASSPRGTFTEQFF - TRBV7-9 many TRBJ2-1
TGTGCCAGCAGTTTTACGGCGGAGACCCAGTACTTC CASSFTAETQYF - TRBV12-3/TRBV12-4 - TRBJ2-5
TGCGCCAGTTCGACAGGGGAGACTGAAGCTTTCTTT CASSTGETEAFF TRBD1 TRBV4-1 few TRBJ1-1
TGTGCCAGCAGTTTTGCTGGGGGTGAGCAGTACTTC CASSFAGGEQYF - TRBV12-3/TRBV12-4 - TRBJ2-7
TGTGCCAGCAGCTTAGGCGTAGTGGATACGCAGTATTTT CASSLGVVDTQYF - TRBV7-2 - TRBJ2-3
TGTGCCACGGGGGGGTGGTCCTACAATGAGCAGTTCTTC CATGGWSYNEQFF TRBD2 TRBV2 - TRBJ2-1
TGTGCCAGCAGCCTCTCCCTGAGGTCAGATACGCAGTATTTT CASSLSLRSDTQYF - TRBV7-3 few TRBJ2-3
TGTGCCAGCAGCCCCGGGACTAGCGGGAATAGTGAGCAGTTCTTC CASSPGTSGNSEQFF TRBD2 TRBV7-6 few TRBJ2-1
TGTGCCAGCAGCGTTCGCGGGACCGAATCCAATGAGCAGTTCTTC CASSVRGTESNEQFF - TRBV13 - TRBJ2-1
TGTGCCAGCAGTTTAGGGAGCCCTCTCGCCAAAAACATTCAGTACTTC CASSLGSPLAKNIQYF - TRBV12-3/TRBV12-4 few TRBJ2-4
TGTGCCAGCAGCATGCAGGTGTTCGATGAGCAGTTCTTC CASSMQVFDEQFF - TRBV7-3 many TRBJ2-1
TGTGCCAGCAGCCCTGGAACTCGTTACGAAAAACTGTTTTTT CASSPGTRYEKLFF - TRBV3-1 few TRBJ1-4
TGTGCCAGCAGCCATAACCTGAGACAGGCGATACAAATGAACACTGAAGCTTTCTTT CASSHNLRQAIQMNTEAFF - TRBV11-2 few TRBJ1-1
TGTGCCAGCAGCTTATCCAGCTCGAACACCGGGGAGCTGTTTTTT CASSLSSSNTGELFF - TRBV7-6 - TRBJ2-2
TGTGCCAGCAGCCCACAGGGTCTTTTTGCGGAGGAGTACTTC CASSPQGLFAEEYF - TRBV3-1 - TRBJ2-7
TGTGCCAGCAGCCTCGGGCCCCCCGACAGAGGCTATGGCTACACCTTC CASSLGPPDRGYGYTF - TRBV12-3/TRBV12-4 - TRBJ1-2
TGTGCCAGCAGCCAGTGGGGGACAGGGAACGTTGACTATGGCTACACCTTC CASSQWGTGNVDYGYTF TRBD1 TRBV7-9 few TRBJ1-2
TGTGCCAGCCGGTTGACAGAAGGCTACACCTTC CASRLTEGYTF - TRBV6-1 few TRBJ1-2
TGTGCCAGCAGCTCTGACACTACTAACTATGGCTACACCTTC CASSSDTTNYGYTF - TRBV7-9 many TRBJ1-2
TGTGCCACCAGTGATTTGGGACAACCGGGGGTTCTAGATGAGCAGTTCTTC CATSDLGQPGVLDEQFF - TRBV24-1 - TRBJ2-1
TGTGCCAGCAGCCTTACCGGGACAGGAAGGGGGTCCTACGAGCAGTACTTC CASSLTGTGRGSYEQYF TRBD1 TRBV12-3/TRBV12-4 - TRBJ2-7
TGTGCCAGCAGTTTGGGGACAGCGGGAAATGAGCAGTTCTTC CASSLGTAGNEQFF - TRBV12-3/TRBV12-4 few TRBJ2-1
TGCAGCGTTCCCCGACAGGGATACACAGATACGCAGTATTTT CSVPRQGYTDTQYF TRBD1 TRBV29-1 few TRBJ2-3
TGTGCCAGCAGCAAAGGTCAAGGGGCGAGGCTGAATGAAAAACTGTTTTTT CASSKGQGARLNEKLFF - TRBV21-1 - TRBJ1-4
TGTGCCAGCAGTGACAGAACCTCCTACGAGCAGTACTTC CASSDRTSYEQYF - TRBV25-1 - TRBJ2-7
TGTGCCAGCAACCGACAGGGGGCCTTAGGAGAGACCCAGTACTTC CASNRQGALGETQYF TRBD1 TRBV6-2/TRBV6-3 few TRBJ2-5
TGTGCCAGCAGCTCACCTAGCGGGGGGTCGAACACCGGGGAGCTGTTTTTT CASSSPSGGSNTGELFF TRBD2 TRBV5-4 few TRBJ2-2
TGCGCCAGCAGCTTGACTAGCGGGGCCTCCAATGAGCAGTTCTTC CASSLTSGASNEQFF TRBD2 TRBV5-1 many TRBJ2-1
TGTGCCAGCAGTTCCGGTGGACACGGGGAGCTGTTTTTT CASSSGGHGELFF - TRBV2 - TRBJ2-2
TGTGCCAGCAGCCCCATCCAGGGTCAAGGCTATGGCTACACCTTC CASSPIQGQGYGYTF - TRBV7-2 - TRBJ1-2
TGTGCCAGTAGGCCCAGAGCGGGTGCAGATACGCAGTATTTT CASRPRAGADTQYF - TRBV19 - TRBJ2-3
TGTGCCAGCAGCTTAAATTCCATTCGGGGAGAGACCCAGTACTTC CASSLNSIRGETQYF - TRBV7-3 few TRBJ2-5
TGTGCCAGCTCACCCCAACCCACAAACGTCGAGCAGTACTTC CASSPQPTNVEQYF - TRBV18 - TRBJ2-7
TGTGCCAGCAGCAGCGGAGTCACCGGGGAGCTGTTTTTT CASSSGVTGELFF - TRBV6-4 few TRBJ2-2
TGTGCCAGCAGTCAAAACATTTACAATCAGCCCCAGCATTTT CASSQNIYNQPQHF - TRBV6-6 few TRBJ1-5
TGTGCCAGCAGAGCTTGGACACTTGAAGCTTTCTTT CASRAWTLEAFF - TRBV6-1 few TRBJ1-1
TGCAGCGTCGAAGATAGAAAGTATGGCTACACCTTC CSVEDRKYGYTF - TRBV29-1 few TRBJ1-2
TGCGCCAGCAGCCGGGGACTAGCGATCACAGATACGCAGTATTTT CASSRGLAITDTQYF TRBD2 TRBV4-1 few TRBJ2-3
TGTGCCAGCAGCGTGGGAGGGGAGGGTCTGGGAGAAGTAGTTCAGTACTTC CASSVGGEGLGEVVQYF TRBD2 TRBV9 - TRBJ2-4
TGCGCCAGCAGCTTGGCCCGATCCCAAGAGACCCAGTACTTC CASSLARSQETQYF - TRBV5-1 few TRBJ2-5
TGTGCCTGGAGTGTAGGGACTAGCGCCTACAATGAGCAGTTCTTC CAWSVGTSAYNEQFF TRBD2 TRBV30 few TRBJ2-1